Each of the 26 T cell receptor beta chains below was sequenced from the same sample in a study of cytomegalovirus exposure and HLA in healthy donors. PCR primers comprised 60 Vbeta and 13 Jbeta primers. Generated by immunoSEQ multiplex PCR, the TCRdb table keeps only in-frame clones and is missing some. The table records some 65,000 clones, 55% to 65% of them present only once. What was sequenced was PBMCs. These receptors all come from a man aged 25 to 40 in good health and CMV-seronegative.

This chain connects TRBV15 to TRBJ1-6; tentative D call: TRBD1 (6 bases). Germline assignment: CDR1 LNHNV and CDR2 YYDKDF (reference sequence). Trimming removed 0 bases from V and 7 bases from J, with 13 bases in between. The CDR3 has 16 amino acids. The CDR3 here is CATSRDVGQLNSPLHF. As DNA, the CDR3 is TGTGCCACCAGCAGAGATGTGGGACAACTGAATTCACCCCTCCACTTT.

This clone was counted once. The rearrangement uses TRBV15 and TRBJ1-2, with D possibly being TRBD1 (6 bases). Germline values: CDR1 LNHNV, CDR2 YYDKDF (reference sequence). V was cut by 5 bases and J by 6 bases, with 16 bases left in between. The CDR3 is 14 amino acids. CDR3: CATSPYGQGNGYTF. CDR3 in DNA: TGTGCCACCAGCCCCTATGGGCAGGGGAATGGCTACACCTTC. Combining the CDR3 with reference TRBV15 and TRBJ1-2 gives the whole variable domain DAMVIQNPRYQVTQFGKPVTLSCSQTLNHNVMYWYQQKSSQAPKLLFHYYDKDFNNEADTPDNFQSRRPNTSFCFLDIRSPGLGDTAMYLCATSPYGQGNGYTFGSGTRLTVV.

The rearrangement uses TRBV15 and TRBJ2-3; D might be TRBD2 (6 bases). Trimming took 1 base from V and 1 from J, leaving 6 bases between them. The CDR3 is 14 amino acids. Germline assignment: CDR1 LNHNV and CDR2 YYDKDF (reference sequence). The CDR3 spells CATSRGGGTDTQYF. The CDR3 nucleotides are TGTGCCACCAGCAGAGGGGGGGGCACAGATACGCAGTATTTT.

For the CDR3, the DNA is TGTGCCGCTGAGGGGGACAAACAAGAGACCCAGTACTTC. Its protein product is CAAEGDKQETQYF. The chain couples TRBV7-9 to TRBJ2-5, with D possibly matching TRBD1 (6 bases). Germline V CDR1 and CDR2: SEHNR, FQNEAQ (reference sequence). The CDR3 spans 13 residues. V was cut by 11 bases and J by 2 bases, with 15 bases left in between.

The table lists this clone with a few counts. The rearrangement uses TRBV6-4 and TRBJ2-3, with 11 bases matching TRBD2. Germline loops: CDR1 MRHNA, CDR2 SNTAGT. This CDR3 region has 15 residues. Trimming at V came to 5 bases and at J to 1 base, leaving 2 bases not matched to a gene. The CDR3 DNA reads TGTGCCAGCAGTTATAGCGGGGGGGGCACAGATACGCAGTATTTT. Amino acid sequence: CASSYSGGGTDTQYF.

J is TRBJ2-5 and V is TRBV5-4, with TRBD2 matching 7 bases. Trimming cost V 0 bases and J 4 bases; bases outside gene matches: 3. CDR3 length: 14 residues. Germline V gene sequence: CDR1 SGHNT, CDR2 YYREEE (reference sequence). CDR3 nucleotide sequence: TGTGCCAGCAGCTTGGCCTGGGGGGGAGAGACCCAGTACTTC. As protein: CASSLAWGGETQYF.

The V call is TRBV19, the J call TRBJ2-2; D is unclear. CDR3 size: 11 residues. V dropped 5 bases and J dropped 7 bases, with 5 bases sitting between them. Germline CDR1 LNHDA, CDR2 SQIVND (reference sequence). The CDR3 nucleotides read TGTGCCAGTAGTTCGTTCGGGGAGCTGTTTTTT. The encoded protein is CASSSFGELFF.

The chain couples TRBV6-5 to TRBJ2-7; tentative D call: TRBD2 (5 bases). Germline V gene data show CDR1 as MNHEY and CDR2 as SVGAGI. Trimming left V 2 bases short and J 1 base short, with 9 bases between. The CDR3 sequence is 14 residues long. CDR3 region: CASSYHGVSYEQYF. CDR3 coding DNA: TGTGCCAGCAGTTACCACGGGGTGTCCTACGAGCAGTACTTC.

The chain combines TRBV15 with TRBJ2-7; TRBD1 is a possible D gene (5 bases). The length of the CDR3 is 15 residues. Looked up from germline, CDR1 is LNHNV and CDR2 is YYDKDF (reference sequence). Deletions cut 3 bases from V and 5 bases from J, with 17 bases between. The CDR3 nucleotides read TGTGCCACCAGCAGGAGAGGCAGGGCCGCCCACGAGCAGTACTTC. Protein product: CATSRRGRAAHEQYF.

The chain uses TRBV6-1 and TRBJ2-3; maybe TRBD2 (5 bases). V shed 10 bases and J shed 3 bases, with 14 bases lying between them. Germline assignment: CDR1 MNHNS and CDR2 SASEGT. The length of the CDR3 is 13 residues. CDR3 sequence: CAISVRETDTQYF. The CDR3 region has the DNA TGTGCCATATCCGTCCGGGAAACAGATACGCAGTATTTT.

This chain connects TRBV4-1 to TRBJ1-2; 7 bases are shared with TRBD1. V gave up 0 bases and J gave up 0 bases; unmatched junction bases: 10. The CDR3 covers 18 residues. CDR1 is MGHRA, CDR2 YSYEKL, per germline. In nucleotides, the CDR3 is TGCGCCAGCAGCCAAGAATTTGGAGGGACAGCAGCTAACTATGGCTACACCTTC. Its translation is CASSQEFGGTAANYGYTF.

The chain has TRBV5-6 and TRBJ2-5; D remains unclear. The CDR3 is made up of 15 amino acids. Deletions cut 0 bases from V and 0 bases from J, with 9 bases between. Looked up from germline, CDR1 is SGHDT and CDR2 is YYEEEE. The CDR3 region is CASSLVAGYQETQYF. In DNA, the CDR3 is TGTGCCAGCAGCTTGGTGGCAGGCTACCAAGAGACCCAGTACTTC.

This rearrangement joins TRBV5-1 to TRBJ1-1; no clear D gene. CDR3 size: 14 residues. The germline gives CDR1 SGHRS, CDR2 YFSETQ. V was shortened by 4 bases and J by 7 bases, with 17 bases between the two germline ends. The CDR3 sequence: CASSPDFEGGEAFF. The DNA for the CDR3 is TGCGCCAGCAGCCCAGATTTTGAGGGTGGTGAAGCTTTCTTT.

This clone was counted between two and nine times. The chain has TRBV5-1 and TRBJ2-3, with D possibly being TRBD2 (5 bases). Trimming shortened V by 4 bases and J by 0 bases, and 12 bases separated the two germline ends. This CDR3 has 15 residues. The germline V gene has CDR1 SGHRS and CDR2 YFSETQ. The CDR3 protein is CASSPSQRSTDTQYF. The CDR3 bases are TGCGCCAGCAGCCCCAGCCAGCGGAGCACAGATACGCAGTATTTT.

Points on this clone: The junction departs from the called germline gene at one end, perhaps through a read error. CDR3 protein: CASSEARQRQEF. Written as DNA, the CDR3 is TGTGCCAGCAGTGAAGCGCGACAGCGCCAAGAATTT. The V and J genes are TRBV2 and TRBJ1-6; the D gene is possibly TRBD1 (5 bases). CDR3 size: 12 residues. Germline V gene sequence: CDR1 SNHLY, CDR2 FYNNEI.

The rearrangement uses TRBV5-1 and TRBJ1-1; no definite D call. CDR1 is SGHRS and CDR2 is YFSETQ in the germline V gene. V lost 4 bases to trimming and J lost 1 base, with 17 bases between them. This CDR3 comprises 16 residues. The CDR3 loop reads CASSLGSSIRNTEAFF. CDR3 sequence (DNA): TGCGCCAGCAGCCTGGGTTCCAGTATTCGGAACACTGAAGCTTTCTTT.

CDR3 sequence: CSVVFSTRGYTF. In nucleotides, the CDR3 is TGCAGCGTTGTTTTCTCCACGCGCGGCTACACCTTC. The gene calls are TRBV29-1 and TRBJ1-2; D is uncertain. CDR1 SQVTM and CDR2 ANQGSEA come from the germline V gene. Trimming took off 4 bases at V and 8 bases at J, with 14 bases between the two ends. The CDR3 is made up of 12 amino acids.

The V call is TRBV6-5, the J call TRBJ1-5, with 7 bases matching TRBD1. Per germline, CDR1 MNHEY and CDR2 SVGAGI. Losses at the gene ends were 6 bases for V and 3 bases for J; bases not matched to a gene: 8. The CDR3 runs to 15 residues. This CDR3 is CASSPDRFNNQPQHF. In DNA, the CDR3 is TGTGCCAGCAGCCCGGACAGGTTCAACAATCAGCCCCAGCATTTT.

The chain links TRBV9 to TRBJ2-5; TRBD1 is a possible D gene (6 bases). Trimming shortened V by 3 bases and J by 4 bases, and 10 bases separated the two germline ends. The CDR3 totals 13 residues. Germline lookup yields CDR1 SGDLS and CDR2 YYNGEE. The chain's CDR3 is CASSEQGPETQYF. The CDR3 DNA reads TGTGCCAGCAGCGAACAGGGCCCAGAGACCCAGTACTTC. The complete variable domain, with remaining parts taken from reference TRBV9 and TRBJ2-5, reads DSGVTQTPKHLITATGQRVTLRCSPRSGDLSVYWYQQSLDQGLQFLIQYYNGEERAKGNILERFSAQQFPDLHSELNLSSLELGDSALYFCASSEQGPETQYFGPGTRLLVL.

V is TRBV29-1 and J is TRBJ2-7; D may be TRBD1 (5 bases). Trimming cost V 0 bases and J 2 bases, with 17 bases left between them. Germline-derived CDR1 and CDR2 are SQVTM and ANQGSEA. The CDR3 runs to 16 residues. The CDR3 sequence: CSVEEEAGSFAYEQYF. As DNA, the CDR3 is TGCAGCGTTGAAGAAGAGGCAGGGTCTTTCGCCTACGAGCAGTACTTC.

The rearrangement links TRBV5-4 to TRBJ2-1, with 10 bases that match TRBD2. J lost 8 bases, V lost 1 base, and 15 bases had no gene match. This CDR3 is built from 18 residues. Germline assignment: CDR1 SGHNT and CDR2 YYREEE (reference sequence). CDR3 region: CASSLSSSGGALYYEQFF. CDR3 nucleotide sequence: TGTGCCAGCAGCTTGTCATCCAGCGGGGGGGCCCTTTATTATGAGCAGTTCTTC.

There are a few counts of this clone. The chain is built from TRBV14 and TRBJ2-5, with 11 bases that match TRBD1. The trim removed 6 bases at V and 2 bases at J, leaving 8 bases unmatched. Looked up from germline, CDR1 is SGHDN and CDR2 is FVKESK. The CDR3 is 16 amino acids. The CDR3 nucleotides read TGTGCCAGCAGATCATCCGGGACAGGGGGACAAGAGACCCAGTACTTC. It translates to CASRSSGTGGQETQYF.

The rearrangement joins TRBV13 to TRBJ1-5, with 8 bases matching TRBD1. Germline V gene sequence: CDR1 PRHDT, CDR2 FYEKMQ (reference sequence). The CDR3 is 15 residues long. The V and J ends lost 5 bases and 2 bases, in that order; junction bases with no gene match: 5. The CDR3 is CASSRTGLGNQPQHF. As DNA, the CDR3 is TGTGCCAGCAGCCGGACAGGGCTTGGCAATCAGCCCCAGCATTTT.

J is TRBJ1-6 and V is TRBV6-6; 9 bases map to TRBD1. Germline trimming cut 3 bases from V and 8 bases from J; bases unmatched to any gene: 8. The CDR3 length is 16 residues. The V gene's germline CDR1 is MNHNY and CDR2 SVGAGI (reference sequence). The CDR3 loop reads CASSYGPGQGDSPLHF. The CDR3 DNA sequence: TGTGCCAGCAGTTATGGCCCGGGACAGGGCGATTCACCCCTCCACTTT.

The rearrangement uses TRBV7-8 and TRBJ1-1; 8 nucleotides agree with TRBD1. Germline CDR1 SGHVS, CDR2 FQNEAQ. The CDR3 is 16 residues long. The V segment lost 7 bases and the J segment 4 bases; nucleotides outside the gene matches: 14. CDR3 region: CASNPDGDRGRTEAFF. In DNA form, the CDR3 reads TGTGCCAGCAACCCAGACGGAGACAGGGGCCGCACTGAAGCTTTCTTT.

The chain couples TRBV7-8 to TRBJ2-7; D ambiguous. The V end lost 5 bases, the J end lost 6 bases, and 11 bases lay between the germline ends. In germline, CDR1 is SGHVS, CDR2 FQNEAQ. There are 12 residues in the CDR3. CDR3 region: CASSISLPEQYF. The DNA of the CDR3 is TGTGCCAGCAGCATCAGTCTTCCCGAGCAGTACTTC. The full variable domain, rest sourced from reference TRBV7-8 and TRBJ2-7, is GAGVSQSPRYKVAKRGQDVALRCDPISGHVSLFWYQQALGQGPEFLTYFQNEAQLDKSGLPSDRFFAERPEGSVSTLKIQRTQQEDSAVYLCASSISLPEQYFGPGTRLTVT.